This TCR beta chain emerged from a study of cytomegalovirus exposure and HLA in healthy donors. Study-wide points: Some highly shared sequence variants likely arose as a pipeline artifact.

Germline V gene data show CDR1 as KGHSH and CDR2 as LQKENI. Trimming removed 1 base at V and 6 bases at J, with 12 bases between. This CDR3 is built from 14 residues. PCR was performed using 60 Vbeta and 13 Jbeta primers. Using immunoSEQ multiplex PCR, the repertoire was profiled, and TCRdb retains in-frame clones only, with some absent. The repertoire shows 50,000 to 70,000 clones; the top ten hold around 4%. Notes on this clone: The antigen is not known.

The V gene is TRBV18, the J gene TRBJ1-1; no reliable D call. The sample taken for sequencing was PBMCs. The TCR comes from a male donor in good health and CMV-seronegative. CDR3 sequence: CASSPQAIAAEAFF. The CDR3 nucleotides read TGTGCCAGCTCACCACAGGCCATAGCAGCTGAAGCTTTCTTT.